This T cell receptor (beta chain) was recorded in a study of response to subunit inactivated influenza vaccine. Each CDR3 protein is one row after TCRdb ran MiXCR on the RT-PCR reads. The repertoire holds about 650,000 distinct CDR3 sequences, with approximately 14% as singletons. The CDR3 extends over 18 amino acids. The V and J ends lost 0 bases and 4 bases, in that order; junction bases with no gene match: 6. The germline V gene has CDR1 SGHAT and CDR2 FQNNGV. Sequencing was performed on PBMCs from blood, taken roughly 12 days after vaccination. The sequence was obtained from a man aged 50 to 60 who received an inactivated influenza vaccine. The rearrangement uses TRBV11-2 and TRBJ2-1; 13 bases are a match to TRBD2. The CDR3 protein is CASSLDSGTSGIYNEQFF. Written as DNA, the CDR3 is TGTGCCAGCAGCTTAGATAGTGGGACTAGCGGGATTTACAATGAGCAGTTCTTC.